This record concerns one T cell receptor beta chain sequence. As yet, its antigen is unknown. TCRdb analysed the RT-PCR reads with MiXCR anew, one entry per CDR3 protein. The sample lists approximately 18,000 distinct CDR3 sequences, roughly two thirds seen once, with roughly 8% in the top ten. The source of the sample is a study of yellow fever vaccine responses in identical twins. The study's findings and limits: Reportedly, the T cell response mounted by twins to vaccine seemed partly convergent, partly personalized.

The TCR comes from a woman aged 18-29 years who received the yellow fever vaccine. This specimen was T cells from blood (PBMCs), unsorted or a sorted subset (not recorded which), taken before or after yellow fever vaccination (not recorded which).

The CDR3 spells CSANGRGGSSYEQYF. The CDR3 coding sequence is TGCAGTGCTAATGGGCGGGGGGGAAGCTCCTACGAGCAGTACTTC. The chain is built from TRBV20-1 and TRBJ2-7; 9 bases are shared with TRBD2. Unmatched junction bases numbered 7, after V lost 4 bases and J lost 0 bases. The CDR3 runs to 15 residues. Looked up from germline, CDR1 is DFQATT and CDR2 is SNEGSKA (reference sequence).